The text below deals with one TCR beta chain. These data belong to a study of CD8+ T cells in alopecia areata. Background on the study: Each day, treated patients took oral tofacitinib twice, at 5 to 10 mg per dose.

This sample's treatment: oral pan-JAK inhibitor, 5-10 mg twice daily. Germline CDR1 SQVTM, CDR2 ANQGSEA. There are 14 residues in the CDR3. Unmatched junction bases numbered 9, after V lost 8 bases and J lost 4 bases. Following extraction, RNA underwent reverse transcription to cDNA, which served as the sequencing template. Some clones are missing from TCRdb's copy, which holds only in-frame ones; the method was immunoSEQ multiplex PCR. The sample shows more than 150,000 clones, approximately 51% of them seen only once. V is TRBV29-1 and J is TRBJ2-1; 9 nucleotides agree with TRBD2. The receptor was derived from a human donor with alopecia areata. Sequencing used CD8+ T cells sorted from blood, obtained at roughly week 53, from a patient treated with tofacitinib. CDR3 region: CSIFGTSYYNEQFF. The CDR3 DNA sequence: TGCAGCATTTTCGGGACTAGCTATTACAATGAGCAGTTCTTC.